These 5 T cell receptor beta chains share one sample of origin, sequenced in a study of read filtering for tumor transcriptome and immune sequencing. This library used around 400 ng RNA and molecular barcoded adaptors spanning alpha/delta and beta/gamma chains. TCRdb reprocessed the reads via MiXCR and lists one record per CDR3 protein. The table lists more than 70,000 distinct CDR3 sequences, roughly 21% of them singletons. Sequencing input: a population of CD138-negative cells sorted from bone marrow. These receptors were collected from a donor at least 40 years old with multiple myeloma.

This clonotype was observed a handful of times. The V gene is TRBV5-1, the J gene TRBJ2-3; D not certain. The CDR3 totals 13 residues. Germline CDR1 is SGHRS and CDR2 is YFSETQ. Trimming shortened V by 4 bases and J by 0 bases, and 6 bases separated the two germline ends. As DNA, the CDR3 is TGCGCCAGCAGCCGATCTAGCACAGATACGCAGTATTTT. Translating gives CASSRSSTDTQYF.

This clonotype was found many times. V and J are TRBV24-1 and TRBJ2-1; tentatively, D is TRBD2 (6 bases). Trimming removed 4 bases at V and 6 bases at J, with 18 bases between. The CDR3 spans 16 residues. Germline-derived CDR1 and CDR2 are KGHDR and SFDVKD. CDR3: CATSDPPGLQPNEQFF. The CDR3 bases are TGTGCCACCAGTGACCCACCGGGACTCCAACCCAATGAGCAGTTCTTC.

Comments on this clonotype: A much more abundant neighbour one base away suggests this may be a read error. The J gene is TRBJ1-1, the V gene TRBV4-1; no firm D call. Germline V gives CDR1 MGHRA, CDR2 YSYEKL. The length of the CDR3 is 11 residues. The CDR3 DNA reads TGCGCCTGCAGCAAGGGAATGTTAGCTTTCTTT. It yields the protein CACSKGMLAFF.

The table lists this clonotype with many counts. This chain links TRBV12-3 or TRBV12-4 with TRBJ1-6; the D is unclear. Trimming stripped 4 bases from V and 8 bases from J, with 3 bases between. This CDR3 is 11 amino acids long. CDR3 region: CASSWHSPLHF. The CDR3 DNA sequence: TGTGCCAGCAGTTGGCATTCACCCCTCCACTTT.

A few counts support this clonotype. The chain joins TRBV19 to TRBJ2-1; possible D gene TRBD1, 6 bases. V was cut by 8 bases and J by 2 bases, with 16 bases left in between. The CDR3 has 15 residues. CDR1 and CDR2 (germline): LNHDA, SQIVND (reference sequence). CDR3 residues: CASAGAAGTYNEQFF. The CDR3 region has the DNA TGTGCCAGTGCAGGGGCCGCGGGCACCTACAATGAGCAGTTCTTC.